This note documents a single TCR beta chain sequence. No antigen is known for it. No base quality information exists; no much larger clone differs at one position. This specimen belongs to a study of CD8+ T cells in alopecia areata (dated 2018 in TCRdb). For the wider study: To study T cell clonal expansion in alopecia areata, the researchers applied high-throughput TCRbeta sequencing to both the C3H/HeJ mouse model and human patients. Scalp tissue and sorted CD4+ and CD8+ peripheral blood T cells from patchy and totalis/universalis alopecia areata patients and from healthy controls were covered by human TCRbeta sequencing. Clonality in the scalp was compared among normal scalp (n=4), patchy alopecia areata scalp (n=8), and alopecia totalis/universalis scalp (n=8). The RNA source kit depended on sample type: the PAXgene miRNA kit for fixed scalp, the miRNeasy kit for PBMCs, and the RNeasy kit for mouse skin. TCRbeta CDR3 regions were amplified by immunoSEQ multiplex PCR with 35 Vbeta forward and 13 Jbeta reverse primers.

Libraries were made using the immunoSEQ multiplex PCR assay. RNA was extracted from all samples and reverse transcribed into cDNA, which served as template for TCR sequencing. First-strand cDNA was synthesized with SuperScript III using a 2:1 mix of oligo-dT and random hexamers. A synthetic immune receptor repertoire was used to gauge amplification bias, and whatever bias remained was removed computationally. Turning to the authors' computational methods: After raw reads were preprocessed to remove errors, the CDR3 was defined following IMGT conventions as running from the conserved cysteine to phenylalanine. Clonality was calculated as 1 minus Shannon entropy normalized by log2 of the number of productive unique TCRs. Whether scalp clones were CD4 or CD8 was inferred by matching scalp TCRbeta sequences against CD4 and CD8 repertoires sorted from blood. This immuneACCESS table, as held by TCRdb, lists in-frame sequences with V and J called but not all clones. Of the missing ones, under half trace to an unresolved V gene in checked studies; the others have no known cause. V, J and clone size were drawn from that table, and D and trimming were deduced from the DNA. The sample yields about 64,000 clones; roughly 45% were counted once. The ten largest clones add up to roughly half of the sample.

Findings and caveats that apply to the study as a whole: TCR sequences shared between patients were less clear than in mice, possibly partly because of HLA diversity in the patient population. Resident alphabeta T cells in normal human skin are also sequenced, complicating scalp TCR repertoire analysis, unlike mouse skin dominated by gammadelta T cells. Compared with normal scalp, lesional scalp had higher clonality and more expanded CD8+ clones, particularly in alopecia totalis/universalis, a pattern that suggests antigenic drive.

From alopecia areata patients, peripheral blood was collected along with lesional scalp punch biopsies. PBMCs were separated by density centrifugation and stained for CD3, CD4 and CD8, after which CD4+ and CD8+ T cells were sorted on a FACSAria. Untreated alopecia areata patients were recruited as part of a multicenter biomarker study. For about 5 biomarker-study patients, blood CD8+ T cells were further sorted into NKG2D-low and NKG2D-high fractions. The germline V gene encodes CDR1 SSHAT and CDR2 FNYEAQ (reference sequence). V ends up 4 bases short and J 8 bases short, with an unmatched junction base count of 4. The cysteine opens and the phenylalanine closes a CDR3 of 13 amino acids. Of the read, only the CDR3 DNA is kept; its 39 bases are in frame from base 1.

The chain uses TRBV7-7 and TRBJ2-1; 8 bases in the middle match TRBD2. The origin of this receptor is a human donor with alopecia areata. Sequencing input: NKG2D-low CD8+ T cells sorted from blood. The cell subset or site label for this specimen denotes: sorted CD8+ NKG2D-low blood T cells. At the DNA level, the sequence is TGTGCCAGCAGCTCGGGACTAGTCGATGAGCAGTTCTTC. Translation gives CASSSGLVDEQFF.